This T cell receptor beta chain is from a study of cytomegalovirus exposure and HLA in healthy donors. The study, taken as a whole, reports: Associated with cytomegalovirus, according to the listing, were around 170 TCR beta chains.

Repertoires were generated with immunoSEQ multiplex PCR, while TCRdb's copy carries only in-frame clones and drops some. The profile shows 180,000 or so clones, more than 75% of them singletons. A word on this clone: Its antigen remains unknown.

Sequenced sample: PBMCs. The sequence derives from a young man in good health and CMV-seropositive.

The CDR3 DNA is TGTGCCAGCAGCTTAGGAAGAGGACAGGGCAATGAGCAGTTCTTC. It specifies CASSLGRGQGNEQFF. V gene TRBV7-6 combines with J gene TRBJ2-1; 8 nucleotides align to TRBD1. Germline values: CDR1 SGHVS, CDR2 FNYEAQ. Germline trimming cut 1 base from V and 6 bases from J; bases unmatched to any gene: 5. This CDR3 is 15 amino acids long. Combining the CDR3 with reference TRBV7-6 and TRBJ2-1 gives the whole variable domain GAGVSQSPRYKVTKRGQDVALRCDPISGHVSLYWYRQALGQGPEFLTYFNYEAQQDKSGLPNDRFSAERPEGSISTLTIQRTEQRDSAMYRCASSLGRGQGNEQFFGPGTRLTVL.